This T cell receptor (beta chain) was sequenced during a study of blood T cells in healthy people across ages. In this sample, this clonotype turned up many times. No antigen is known for it. Findings of the study overall: A greater number of naive CD4+ cells and higher diversity distinguished long-lived donors from aged donors. Per-million-T-cell TCR beta diversity fell roughly linearly with age.

Then a second PCR, running about 6 to 11 cycles, was carried out with a sample-barcoded 5' primer and a J-beta primer mix. TCRdb fed the 5' RACE reads into MiXCR, producing one record per CDR3 protein. The sample records hundreds of thousands of distinct CDR3 sequences, under 35% being singletons. Source material: blood. The clonotype comes from a woman of 80 years or more in good health.

The CDR3 DNA follows: TGTGCCAGCAGCTTAGGACTCACAGATACGCAGTATTTT. Amino acid sequence: CASSLGLTDTQYF. This chain connects TRBV7-2 to TRBJ2-3; D gene ambiguous. The germline V and J ends were trimmed by 1 base and 2 bases, with 4 bases remaining between them. The CDR3 sequence is 13 residues long. The germline gives CDR1 SGHTA, CDR2 FQGNSA.